This record covers a single TCR beta chain. Sample barcodes and UMIs were carried by the TCR alpha and TCR beta cDNA libraries that 5'RACE generated with constant-segment primers. TCRdb analysed the 5' RACE reads with MiXCR anew, one entry per CDR3 protein. Of around 82,000 distinct CDR3 sequences listed, 10% to 15% are singletons. These data belong to a study of T-cell memory formation after mild COVID-19. The sequenced sample was PBMCs or a T cell subset sorted from them (not recorded which). This TCR derives from a man aged 18 to 29 who had mild COVID-19 (a few samples of this study predate the infection). Cell type and time point are not known.

In DNA, the CDR3 is TGCAGCGCGTCAACAGGGACGGGTCAGCCCCAGCATTTT. Its translation: CSASTGTGQPQHF. The chain employs TRBV29-1 and TRBJ1-5; possible D gene TRBD1, 6 bases. This CDR3 has 13 residues. Looked up from germline, CDR1 is SQVTM and CDR2 is ANQGSEA. With 7 bases removed from V and 6 bases from J, the gap between germline ends came to 16 bases.